This T cell receptor (beta chain) appears in the sequencing data of a study of control samples from healthy donors and cancer patients. Assay: immunoSEQ multiplex PCR; the TCRdb copy retains only in-frame clones and omits some. The sample includes 100,000 to 150,000 clones, nearly 90% of them seen just once. Germline V gene lookup returns CDR1 SGDLS and CDR2 YYNGEE. The length of the CDR3 is 15 residues. Trimming cost V 0 bases and J 0 bases, with 10 bases left between them. This clone was seen only once. The sequence was collected from a man between 50 and 59 years old in good health. Sequenced material: blood. The chain recombines TRBV9 with TRBJ2-7; TRBD1 might be the D (5 bases). DNA for the CDR3: TGTGCCAGCAGCGTAGGACAGCTTAGCTCCTACGAGCAGTACTTC. Protein sequence: CASSVGQLSSYEQYF.